This T cell receptor beta chain was recovered during a study of blood T cell repertoires in COVID-19. The method was immunoSEQ multiplex PCR; TCRdb's version includes in-frame clones alone and lacks a portion of them. The repertoire holds about 16,000 clones, with just under 90% as singletons. This CDR3 has 14 residues. V lost 6 bases and J lost 3; bases outside the gene matches: 6. Germline CDR1 reads SGHNT; CDR2 reads YYREEE (reference sequence). The chain employs TRBV5-4 and TRBJ1-2; TRBD1 aligns across 9 bases. The TCR comes from a human donor in a cohort sampled during active COVID-19. Sequenced material: peripheral blood. The CDR3 DNA reads as TGTGCCAGCAAGATACAGGGGGCTCACTATGGCTACACCTTC. This encodes CASKIQGAHYGYTF.